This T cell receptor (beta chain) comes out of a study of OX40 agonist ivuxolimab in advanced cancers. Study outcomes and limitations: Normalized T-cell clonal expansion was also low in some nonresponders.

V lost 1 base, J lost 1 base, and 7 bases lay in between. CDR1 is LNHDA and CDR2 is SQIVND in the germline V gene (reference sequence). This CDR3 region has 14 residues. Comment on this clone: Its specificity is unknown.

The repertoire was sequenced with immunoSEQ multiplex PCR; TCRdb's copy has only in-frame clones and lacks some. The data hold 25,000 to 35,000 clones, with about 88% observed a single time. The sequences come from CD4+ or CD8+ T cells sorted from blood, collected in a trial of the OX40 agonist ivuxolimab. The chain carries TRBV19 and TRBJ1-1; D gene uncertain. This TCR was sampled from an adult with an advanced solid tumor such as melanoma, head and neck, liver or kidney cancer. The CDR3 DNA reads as TGTGCCAGTAGTATAGTCCCGGGGAACACTGAAGCTTTCTTT. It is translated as CASSIVPGNTEAFF.